The table lists the clone carrying this T cell receptor beta chain with many counts. As yet, its antigen is unknown. This entry belongs to a study of T cells in Graves' hyperthyroidism and ophthalmopathy. Overall study findings and caveats: Ophthalmopathy was separated from stable hyperthyroidism by a 13 V-J model.

Orbital computed tomography, thyroid ultrasound, serum thyroxine and TRAb, and clinical symptoms together informed the diagnoses. Amplification targeted TCR beta CDR3 regions from RNA transcripts. RT-PCR in the first round (using the HTBI primer set) targeted the TCR CDR3. TCRdb called the multiplex PCR reads again in MiXCR, with one record for every CDR3 protein. Of roughly 380,000 distinct CDR3 sequences detected, around 14% appear once; the ten largest clones hold 11%. Germline V gene sequence: CDR1 LGHDT, CDR2 YNNKEL (reference sequence). Trimming took off 3 bases at V and 2 bases at J, with 10 bases between the two ends. CDR3 length: 14 amino acids.

The chain links TRBV3-1 to TRBJ2-5, with D possibly TRBD1 on 5 matching bases. Sequencing used blood. This receptor was taken from a woman between 55 and 75 years old with Graves' hyperthyroidism. CDR3 region: CASSHHRRQETQYF. In DNA, the CDR3 is TGTGCCAGCAGCCACCACAGGAGACAAGAGACCCAGTACTTC.